This TCR beta chain was documented in a study of graft-versus-host responses after intestinal transplantation. Study results and caveats: The study found high graft-versus-host to host-versus-graft clonal ratios in allografts of patients with graft-donor T cell macrochimerism.

With respect to this clone: The target antigen is unknown.

This CDR3 region has 17 residues. J gave up 0 bases and V 5 bases, and 6 bases lay outside the gene matches. In germline, CDR1 is SGHTA, CDR2 FQGNSA. Assay: immunoSEQ multiplex PCR; the TCRdb copy retains only in-frame clones and omits some. The sample has about 88,000 clones, around 93% seen once; the top ten hold around 0.19%. This clonotype was obtained from a human donor who was the organ donor for an intestinal transplant. The starting material was unstimulated CD4+ T cells sorted from spleen or lymph node cells, obtained before transplant. The rearrangement links TRBV7-2 to TRBJ2-3; 12 bases agree with TRBD2. CDR3 amino acids: CASSLGTSGYSTDTQYF. The DNA of the CDR3 is TGTGCCAGCAGCCTGGGGACTAGCGGGTACAGCACAGATACGCAGTATTTT.